These 32 T cell receptor beta chains were sequenced from one sample in a study of tumor and adjacent non-tumor tissue in lung cancer. No cell sorting was done before RNA was extracted from the tissue. This non-tumor lung sample came from over 3 cm beyond the tumor edge. A modified ARM-PCR protocol with three rounds of nested PCR amplified TCRbeta. In TCRdb, the multiplex PCR reads were re-called with MiXCR into one record per CDR3 protein. The sample has 44,000 or so distinct CDR3 sequences; approximately 59% are singletons. The sequenced sample was distant non-tumor lung tissue. These receptors originate from a woman between 40 and 55 years old with non-small cell lung cancer.

V usage is TRBV11-3 and J usage is TRBJ2-2; tentative D call: TRBD2 (5 bases). Germline V gene sequence: CDR1 SGHNT, CDR2 YENEEA. The CDR3 runs to 14 residues. Trimming removed 3 bases from V and 15 bases from J, with 20 bases in between. The CDR3 reads CASSLGGNTGVLFF. As DNA, the CDR3 is TGTGCCAGCAGCTTGGGTGGGAACACCGGGGTGTTGTTTTTT.

This clonotype was seen only a few times. It may be a read error: a sequence one base away is much more abundant. This likely comes from a read error, as the CDR3 has no conserved phenylalanine or tryptophan at its end. The gene calls are TRBV12-3 or TRBV12-4 and TRBJ1-1; the D is unclear. V was trimmed by 5 bases and J by 3 bases, leaving 10 bases between them. The CDR3 covers 13 residues. CDR3 nucleotides: TGTGCCAGCAGTCAAAGGAGGGACACTGAAGCTTTCTCT. The encoded protein is CASSQRRDTEAFS.

V usage is TRBV6-6 and J usage is TRBJ1-5; D unresolved. This CDR3 has 17 amino acids. Between the trimmed V and J ends, which lost 5 bases and 4 bases, there was a span of 21 bases. Germline values: CDR1 MNHNY, CDR2 SVGAGI (reference sequence). The DNA for the CDR3 is TGTGCCAGCAGTCAGGTGGGTATGGAACAGATTAATCAGCCCCAGCATTTT. Amino acid sequence: CASSQVGMEQINQPQHF.

The CDR3 loop is CAIHLGAGPYEQYF. The CDR3 nucleotides are TGTGCCATCCACCTTGGGGCAGGTCCCTACGAGCAGTACTTC. The J gene is TRBJ2-7, the V gene TRBV12-3 or TRBV12-4; perhaps TRBD1 as D (5 bases). The V and J ends lost 10 bases and 2 bases respectively, with 18 bases between them. The CDR3 runs 14 residues.

As for this clonotype: The conserved phenylalanine or tryptophan is not found at the CDR3 terminus, so this likely reflects a read error. CDR3 sequence (DNA): TGCGACAGCAGCCCGTCGGTTAGGGGAGCTTCTGAAGCTTTCTCT. It is translated as CDSSPSVRGASEAFS. V is TRBV4-1 and J is TRBJ1-1, with D maybe TRBD1 (5 bases). The CDR3 is 15 residues long. From germline, CDR1 is MGHRA and CDR2 YSYEKL.

This chain links TRBV28 with TRBJ2-3; D perhaps matches TRBD1 (5 bases). The J call may be in error: the DNA end matches TRBJ1-5 better. The CDR3 covers 15 residues. The germline gives CDR1 MDHEN, CDR2 SYDVKM. The CDR3 DNA reads TGTGCCAGCAGTCGGGGGGGGATGGGCACAGATAGGCAGCATTTT. This translates into CASSRGGMGTDRQHF.

About this clonotype itself: At one end the junction does not follow the germline gene, possibly because of a read error. The chain links TRBV5-1 to TRBJ1-3; 7 bases line up with TRBD1. The CDR3 is 19 residues long. The V gene's germline CDR1 is SGHRS and CDR2 YFSETQ. The CDR3 reads CASSRDSGQNPYSGNTIYF. The CDR3, as DNA: TGCGCAAGCAGCCGAGACTCGGGACAGAACCCTTACTCTGGAAACACCATATATTTT.

A word on this clonotype: The conserved phenylalanine or tryptophan is not found at the CDR3 terminus, so this likely reflects a read error. This chain links TRBV5-6 with TRBJ1-4, with 8 bases aligning to TRBD1. Trimming at V came to 1 base and at J to 5 bases, leaving 4 bases not matched to a gene. The germline gives CDR1 SGHDT, CDR2 YYEEEE. This CDR3 is 15 amino acids long. CDR3 sequence: CASSLYRTGNEKLFL. The CDR3 DNA reads as TGTGCCAGCAGCTTGTACAGGACAGGGAATGAAAAACTGTTTCTT.

For this clonotype: One junction end disagrees with the germline gene, perhaps due to a read error. The J gene is TRBJ2-7, the V gene TRBV20-1; 7 positions agree with TRBD1. The CDR3 loop spans 15 amino acids. CDR1 and CDR2 from the germline V gene are DFQATT and SNEGSKA (reference sequence). CDR3 in amino acids: CSTTTGPYGAYEQYF. The CDR3 nucleotides are TGCAGTACAACGACAGGGCCCTACGGGGCCTACGAACAGTACTTC.

On this clonotype itself: Here the CDR3 omits its conserved ending phenylalanine or tryptophan, so a read error is the likely source. The genes are TRBV11-2 and TRBJ1-2; 7 bases map to TRBD1. Germline CDR1 and CDR2: SGHAT and FQNNGV. The V and J ends lost 3 bases and 4 bases, in that order; junction bases with no gene match: 5. The CDR3 loop spans 14 amino acids. Here the CDR3 DNA reads TGTGCCAGCAGCTTGTCTCAGGGGGTCTATGGCTACACCTTA. Protein: CASSLSQGVYGYTL.

This clonotype was counted ten times or more. The chain is built from TRBV10-2 and TRBJ2-4, with D possibly matching TRBD1 (8 bases). Trimming cost V 2 bases and J 3 bases, with 11 bases left between them. In germline, CDR1 is WSHSY, CDR2 SAAADI. The CDR3 loop spans 15 amino acids. Written as DNA, the CDR3 is TGCGCCAGCAGTGAGACAGGGGGGGGCAAAAACATTCAGTACTTC. Translation gives CASSETGGGKNIQYF.

The gene calls are TRBV6-6 and TRBJ2-7; the match to TRBD2 covers 11 bases. Germline assignment: CDR1 MNHNY and CDR2 SVGAGI (reference sequence). This CDR3 has 16 residues. After removal of 2 bases from V and 7 bases from J, the junction contained 10 bases not matched to a gene. The CDR3 here is CASSYALAGGAEEQYF. CDR3 DNA: TGTGCCAGCAGTTACGCGTTAGCGGGAGGGGCTGAGGAGCAGTACTTC.

The chain recombines TRBV12-3 or TRBV12-4 with TRBJ2-4, with D perhaps given as TRBD1 or TRBD2 (5 bases each). The length of the CDR3 is 15 residues. V lost 5 bases and J 2 bases, leaving 13 bases between the germline ends. Written as DNA, the CDR3 is TGTGCCAGCAGTCAGTGGGGGTTGACCAAAAACATTCAGTACTTC. It encodes CASSQWGLTKNIQYF.

Regarding this clonotype: This sequence may be a read error, since a much larger clone differs from it by one base. The chain combines TRBV25-1 with TRBJ2-5; D is uncertain. CDR3 length: 12 residues. CDR1 is MGHDK, CDR2 SYGVNS, per germline. The CDR3 nucleotides read TGTGCCAGCAGTGCACATCAAGATACCCAGTACTTC. It yields the protein CASSAHQDTQYF.

The chain recombines TRBV11-3 with TRBJ2-1, with 7 bases that match TRBD2. V shed 9 bases and J 12 bases; nucleotides not matched to a gene: 14. The CDR3 is 13 amino acids. Germline values: CDR1 SGHNT, CDR2 YENEEA. CDR3 protein: CARSVLATNVQFF. The CDR3 DNA sequence: TGTGCCAGGAGCGTACTAGCGACTAACGTGCAGTTCTTC.

The chain employs TRBV18 and TRBJ2-7; TRBD2 matches 7 bases. CDR1 and CDR2 from the germline V gene are KGHSH and LQKENI. CDR3 length equals 15 residues. The trim removed 5 bases at V and 2 bases at J, leaving 9 bases unmatched. The CDR3 is CASSFAGRGTYEQYF. The CDR3 nucleotides are TGTGCCAGCTCATTCGCTGGGAGGGGAACCTACGAGCAGTACTTC.

In regard to this clonotype: Given a much more abundant clone one base away, this may be a read error. The V and J genes are TRBV30 and TRBJ2-5; 7 nucleotides match TRBD1. Germline V gene lookup returns CDR1 GTSNPN and CDR2 SVGIG (reference sequence). The length of the CDR3 is 13 residues. CDR3 residues: CACSVLSGGTQYF. The CDR3, as DNA: TGTGCCTGTAGTGTATTGTCAGGGGGGACCCAGTACTTC. Full variable domain (missing parts from reference TRBV30 and TRBJ2-5): SQTIHQWPATLVQPVGSPLSLECTVEGTSNPNLYWYRQAAGRGLQLLFYSVGIGQISSEVPQNLSASRPQDRQFILSSKKLLLSDSGFYLCACSVLSGGTQYFGPGTRLLVL.

In this sample, this clonotype is large. The CDR3 reads CASSLLGDQPQHF. As DNA, the CDR3 is TGTGCCAGCAGCTTACTGGGGGATCAGCCCCAGCATTTT. This chain links TRBV11-2 with TRBJ1-5; D might be TRBD1 (5 bases). The CDR3 sequence is 13 residues long. Deletions cut 2 bases from V and 5 bases from J, with 7 bases between. Germline V gene lookup returns CDR1 SGHAT and CDR2 FQNNGV.

Regarding this clonotype: It is likely a read error, because the conserved phenylalanine at the end of the CDR3 is missing. The DNA is omitted, as the CDR3 cannot be located on it reliably, and the CDR3 follows TCRdb's listing. The chain employs TRBV11-2 and TRBJ2-6. The CDR3 has 16 residues if both end residues are counted. From germline, CDR1 is SGHAT and CDR2 FQNNGV. The chain's CDR3 is CVSSWSDLSGVNVLIS.

With respect to this clonotype: The conserved phenylalanine or tryptophan is not found at the CDR3 terminus, so this likely reflects a read error. The V call is TRBV10-1, the J call TRBJ2-7, with a weak D call TRBD2 (6 bases). V dropped 7 bases and J dropped 2 bases, with 18 bases sitting between them. Germline CDR1 is WNHNN and CDR2 is SYGVQD (reference sequence). The CDR3 has 15 amino acids. DNA of the CDR3: TGCGCCAGCAATGACACTAATAGCGGAACCTACGAGCAGTACTTA. It is translated as CASNDTNSGTYEQYL.

This clonotype was seen repeatedly, ten times or more. V gene TRBV29-1 combines with J gene TRBJ2-5; 7 bases map to TRBD2. Germline V lookup: CDR1 SQVTM, CDR2 ANQGSEA. This CDR3 comprises 13 residues. J lost 2 bases, V lost 4 bases, and 4 bases had no gene match. The CDR3 protein is CSVGQAGQETQYF. CDR3 nucleotides: TGCAGCGTTGGACAAGCGGGGCAAGAGACCCAGTACTTC. The variable domain in full, completed from reference TRBV29-1 and TRBJ2-5, reads SAVISQKPSRDICQRGTSLTIQCQVDSQVTMMFWYRQQPGQSLTLIATANQGSEATYESGFVIDKFPISRPNLTFSTLTVSNMSPEDSSIYLCSVGQAGQETQYFGPGTRLLVL.

This clonotype was found a few times. A much larger clone differs by one base, so this may be a read error. This sequence joins TRBV6-5 and TRBJ2-5; 9 bases align to TRBD2. The V gene's germline CDR1 is MNHEY and CDR2 SVGAGI. Trimming removed 0 bases from V and 7 bases from J; junction bases left unmatched: 12. This CDR3 is 17 amino acids long. As DNA, the CDR3 is TGTGCCAGCAGTTACTCGAACCCTAGCGGGACTAGAGTGACCCAGTACTTC. As protein: CASSYSNPSGTRVTQYF.

In regard to this clonotype: A read error is possible here, since a much larger clone lies one base away. The chain has TRBV11-3 and TRBJ2-1, with TRBD2 as a possible D gene (5 bases). Germline CDR1 SGHNT, CDR2 YENEEA. The CDR3 covers 14 residues. V lost 0 bases, J lost 11 bases, and 14 bases lay in between. CDR3: CASSLDGIYGQQFF. DNA for the CDR3: TGTGCCAGCAGCTTAGACGGGATTTACGGTCAGCAGTTCTTC.

On this clonotype: This may be a read error: a much more frequent sequence differs by one nucleotide. The genes are TRBV20-1 and TRBJ1-2, with 9 nucleotides matching TRBD1. The junction had 11 bases not matched to a gene; V was cut back by 5 bases and J by 10 bases. This CDR3 is built from 13 residues. Germline CDR1 DFQATT, CDR2 SNEGSKA (reference sequence). CDR3 in amino acids: CSAGTGPGEAYTF. DNA of the CDR3: TGCAGTGCTGGGACAGGGCCTGGGGAAGCCTACACCTTC.

This clonotype was seen many times. The CDR3 DNA follows: TGTGCCAGCAGCTTAGGGGGGGGTGACAATCAGCCCCAGCATTTT. Its translation: CASSLGGGDNQPQHF. The chain uses TRBV11-2 and TRBJ1-5; perhaps TRBD1 as D (5 bases). Trimming removed 1 base from V and 3 bases from J, with 10 bases in between. CDR3 length: 15 residues. CDR1 and CDR2 from the germline V gene are SGHAT and FQNNGV.

Within the sample, this clonotype is medium-sized (0.01 to 0.1%). The rearrangement links TRBV10-2 to TRBJ2-2; D remains ambiguous. Germline CDR1 WSHSY, CDR2 SAAADI. There are 11 residues in the CDR3. Trimming took off 6 bases at V and 3 bases at J, with 2 bases between the two ends. The CDR3 DNA sequence: TGCGCCAGCAGCCACACCGGGGAGCTGTTTTTT. It encodes CASSHTGELFF.

A few counts support this clonotype. A much larger clone is a single base away; this may be a read error. This chain joins TRBV5-6 and TRBJ2-1, with D maybe TRBD1 (5 bases). The V gene's germline CDR1 is SGHDT and CDR2 YYEEEE. This CDR3 region has 12 residues. The V end was cut by 4 bases, the J end by 8 bases, with 10 bases between. CDR3 nucleotides: TGTGCCAGCAGCCACAGGCGAGATGAGCAGTTCTTC. Translated: CASSHRRDEQFF. The full variable domain, with the rest looked up from reference TRBV5-6 and TRBJ2-1, is DAGVTQSPTHLIKTRGQQVTLRCSPKSGHDTVSWYQQALGQGPQFIFQYYEEEERQRGNFPDRFSGHQFPNYSSELNVNALLLGDSALYLCASSHRRDEQFFGPGTRLTVL.

The sample holds a few counts of this clonotype. Given a much more abundant clone one base away, this may be a read error. This chain connects TRBV12-3 or TRBV12-4 to TRBJ1-4; D may be TRBD1 (5 bases). CDR3 length: 14 amino acids. The CDR3 loop is CASRTQGGSEKLLF. The DNA of the CDR3 is TGTGCCAGCAGAACTCAGGGTGGTAGTGAAAAACTGCTTTTT.

Details on this clonotype: One end of the junction fails to match germline, which may point to a read error. The chain uses TRBV6-1 and TRBJ2-1, with TRBD2 identical over 11 bases. The CDR3 is 16 residues long. Per germline, CDR1 MNHNS and CDR2 SASEGT. CDR3 residues: CANSELAGGKYNEQFF. The DNA for the CDR3 is TGTGCCAACAGTGAATTAGCGGGAGGGAAGTACAATGAGCAGTTCTTC.

On this clonotype itself: A much larger clone differs from this one at a single base, so this may be a read error. The chain is built from TRBV5-4 and TRBJ1-1; D is unresolved. CDR1 and CDR2 from the germline V gene are SGHNT and YYREEE (reference sequence). The CDR3 extends over 11 amino acids. CDR3 loop: CTSSLAGRAFF. The CDR3 DNA reads as TGTACCAGCAGCTTGGCGGGCCGGGCTTTCTTT.

The chain couples TRBV29-1 to TRBJ2-2; 10 bases map to TRBD1. This CDR3 region has 15 residues. The ends lost 6 bases at V and 5 bases at J; junction bases unmatched: 9. The V gene's germline CDR1 is SQVTM and CDR2 ANQGSEA. CDR3 region: CSVTDRGSVTGELFF. CDR3 coding DNA: TGCAGCGTCACGGACAGGGGGTCGGTTACCGGGGAGCTGTTTTTT.

Concerning this clonotype itself: A read error is possible here, since a much larger clone lies one base away. CDR3 loop: CAGSVGHHSNQPQHF. The CDR3, as DNA: TGTGCCGGCAGCGTCGGACATCATAGCAATCAGCCCCAGCATTTT. V and J are TRBV7-9 and TRBJ1-5, with a weak D call TRBD1 (5 bases). CDR3 length equals 15 residues. Germline-derived CDR1 and CDR2 are SEHNR and FQNEAQ (reference sequence). Complete variable domain (other parts from reference TRBV7-9 and TRBJ1-5): DTGVSQNPRHKITKRGQNVTFRCDPISEHNRLYWYRQTLGQGPEFLTYFQNEAQLEKSRLLSDRFSAERPKGSFSTLEIQRTEQGDSAMYLCAGSVGHHSNQPQHFGDGTRLSIL.